This T cell receptor beta chain was sequenced for a study of regulatory T cells in long-lasting Graves disease. Across the whole study: The definition of persistent Graves' disease was over 5 years of antithyroid drugs with positive TSH receptor antibodies. Study-wide results and caveats: Segments TRBV28, TRBJ1-2 and TRBJ2-5 showed preferential usage in persistent disease.

In this sample, this clonotype turned up many times. What it binds is not known. The authors built TCR beta libraries using iRepertoire HTBI primers and Arm-PCR of CDR3 regions. TCRdb ran MiXCR on the multiplex PCR reads and lists one entry per CDR3 protein. The sample contains approximately 440,000 distinct CDR3 sequences, about 25% of which appear only once. The time point: persistent/refractory GD, antithyroid drugs over 5 years with positive TRAb. Extracted PBMC RNA gave rise to the TCR library. Those enrolled as patients came out of an endocrinology department in Xi'an, China. A roughly 9-milliliter sample of peripheral blood was drawn into EDTA tubes. Germline CDR1 SNHLY, CDR2 FYNNEI. There are 15 residues in the CDR3. V was cut by 4 bases and J by 1 base, with 11 bases left in between.

The TCR comes from a female donor with Graves disease. Sequenced material: peripheral blood mononuclear cells (PBMCs), taken when the disease was refractory, from a patient treated with antithyroid drugs. The V and J genes are TRBV2 and TRBJ1-5; tentatively, D is TRBD1 (5 bases). The CDR3, as DNA: TGTGCCAGCAGTGTCGAGGGGACGAGCAATCAGCCCCAGCATTTT. Its translation is CASSVEGTSNQPQHF. Looking up the rest from reference TRBV2 and TRBJ1-5 gives the full variable domain: EPEVTQTPSHQVTQMGQEVILRCVPISNHLYFYWYRQILGQKVEFLVSFYNNEISEKSEIFDDQFSVERPDGSNFTLKIRSTKLEDSAMYFCASSVEGTSNQPQHFGDGTRLSIL.